These T cell receptor beta chains were read from a single sample in a study of blood T cell repertoires in COVID-19. Generated by immunoSEQ multiplex PCR, the TCRdb table keeps only in-frame clones and is missing some. The table lists 150,000 to 160,000 clones, 65% to 90% of them singletons. Sequenced sample: peripheral blood. The receptors were sampled from a woman in her sixties with COVID-19, enrolled during active disease. Both conserved end residues are part of each CDR3. A D gene is named only where the DNA matches it firmly. Size values are once, few and many counts, or a class for expanded clones, and some rows have none.

TRBV19	TRBD1	TRBJ1-6	-	TGTGCCAGTAGTCCGGCAGGGGGCTCCTATAATTCACCCCTCCACTTT	CASSPAGGSYNSPLHF
TRBV7-3	TRBD1	TRBJ2-2	-	TGTGCCAGCAGCTACTTTACAGGGGTGGACACCGGGGAGCTGTTTTTT	CASSYFTGVDTGELFF
TRBV6-5	TRBD1	TRBJ1-2	-	TGTGCCAGCGCCTACAGGGGTACTGGCTACACCTTC	CASAYRGTGYTF
TRBV19	-	TRBJ1-5	-	TGTGCCAGTATCCCGGGACTCAATAGCAATCAGCCCCAGCATTTT	CASIPGLNSNQPQHF
TRBV9	-	TRBJ1-1	-	TGTGCCAGCAGCCCCCGACACTTGAACACTGAAGCTTTCTTT	CASSPRHLNTEAFF
TRBV9	-	TRBJ2-2	-	TGTGCCAGCAGCGGCCCGGGACTTTTGGGGCTGTTTTTT	CASSGPGLLGLFF
TRBV6-6	TRBD1	TRBJ1-5	-	TGTGCCAGCAGACCACACAGGGGCAACAATCAGCCCCAGCATTTT	CASRPHRGNNQPQHF
TRBV9	-	TRBJ1-1	-	TGTGCCAGCAGAAAGGGGGGGGCCCTGAACACTGAAGCTTTCTTT	CASRKGGALNTEAFF
TRBV24-1	-	TRBJ1-5	-	TGTGCCACTTCGGAGAGGCGGGGCTCGGGCAATCAGCCCCAGCATTTT	CATSERRGSGNQPQHF
TRBV18	TRBD1	TRBJ1-1	few	TGTGCCAGCTCATTGGGGACAGGGGTCACTGAAGCTTTCTTT	CASSLGTGVTEAFF
TRBV10-1	-	TRBJ2-7	-	TGCGCCAGCAGTGAGGCAGGGCAAGAGCAGTACTTC	CASSEAGQEQYF
TRBV12-3/TRBV12-4	TRBD1	TRBJ1-2	once	TGTGCCAGCAGTTCCAGGGGGGGCTACACCTTC	CASSSRGGYTF
TRBV25-1	TRBD1	TRBJ1-4	-	TGTGCCAGCAGTCAGACAGGGTCTAATGAAAAACTGTTTTTT	CASSQTGSNEKLFF
TRBV9	TRBD2	TRBJ2-5	-	TGTGCCAGCAGCTTTAGCGGGGCGGAGACCCAGTACTTC	CASSFSGAETQYF
TRBV15	TRBD2	TRBJ2-5	-	TGTGCCACCAGCCCCCGACGGGAGGCAGTTGACTTAGAGACCCAGTACTTC	CATSPRREAVDLETQYF
TRBV5-6	TRBD1	TRBJ2-6	few	TGTGCCAGCAGCTTTAACAGGGGGCCTGGGGCCAACGTCCTGACTTTC	CASSFNRGPGANVLTF
TRBV19	TRBD2	TRBJ2-1	-	TGTGCCAGTACCTCGGGGGGGGTTGGGAATGAGCAGTTCTTC	CASTSGGVGNEQFF
TRBV7-3	TRBD1	TRBJ1-2	-	TGTGCCAGCAGCTTGATTGGGACAGGGATCAACTATGGCTACACCTTC	CASSLIGTGINYGYTF
TRBV28	-	TRBJ1-1	-	TGTGCCAGCAGGAAGGACGGGAGTGAAGCTTTCTTT	CASRKDGSEAFF
TRBV14	TRBD1	TRBJ1-6	few	TGTGCCAGCAGCTTCAGACAGGGACCTCGTTCACCCCTCCACTTT	CASSFRQGPRSPLHF
TRBV9	-	TRBJ1-1	few	TGTGCCAGCAGCGTAGAACCTGCGGACACTGAAGCTTTCTTT	CASSVEPADTEAFF
TRBV11-1	TRBD1	TRBJ2-7	-	TGTGCCAGCAGCCAAACAGGGGGCTACGAGCAGTACTTC	CASSQTGGYEQYF
TRBV19	-	TRBJ2-1	-	TGTGCCAGTAGTTCTCGGGGGTCTATGTCCTACAATGAGCAGTTCTTC	CASSSRGSMSYNEQFF
TRBV9	TRBD1	TRBJ1-4	-	TGTGCCAGCAGTTACGGGACAGGGCCTGGGGAACTGTTTTTT	CASSYGTGPGELFF
TRBV6-5	TRBD1	TRBJ1-3	few	TGTGCCAGCAGGCTTAAGGGGGCAGAAGGAAACACCATATATTTT	CASRLKGAEGNTIYF
TRBV7-9	-	TRBJ2-2	once	TGTGCCAGCAGCTTAGCAGGGGCCCACACCGGGGAGCTGTTTTTT	CASSLAGAHTGELFF